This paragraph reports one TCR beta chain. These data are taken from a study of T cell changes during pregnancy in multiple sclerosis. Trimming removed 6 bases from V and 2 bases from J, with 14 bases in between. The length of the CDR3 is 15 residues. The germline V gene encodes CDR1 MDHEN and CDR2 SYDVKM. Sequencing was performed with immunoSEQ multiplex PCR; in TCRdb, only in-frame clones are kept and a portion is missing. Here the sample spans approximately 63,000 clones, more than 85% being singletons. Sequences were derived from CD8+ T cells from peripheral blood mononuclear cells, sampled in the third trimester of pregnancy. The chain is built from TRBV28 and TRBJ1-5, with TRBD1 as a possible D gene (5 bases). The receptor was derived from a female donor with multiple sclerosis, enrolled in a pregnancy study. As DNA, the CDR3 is TGTGCCAGCAGCGAATTAACAGGTGGCAATCAGCCCCAGCATTTT. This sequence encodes CASSELTGGNQPQHF.